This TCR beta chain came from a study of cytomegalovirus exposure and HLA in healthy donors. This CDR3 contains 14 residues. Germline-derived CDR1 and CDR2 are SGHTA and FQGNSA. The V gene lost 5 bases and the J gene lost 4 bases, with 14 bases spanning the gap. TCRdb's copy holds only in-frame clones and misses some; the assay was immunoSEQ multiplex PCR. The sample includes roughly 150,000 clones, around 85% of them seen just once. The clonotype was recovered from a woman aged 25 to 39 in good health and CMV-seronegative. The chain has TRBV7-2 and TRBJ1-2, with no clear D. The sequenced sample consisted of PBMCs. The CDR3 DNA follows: TGTGCCAGCAGCGTGGGGAACCGGGGCTATGGCTACACCTTC. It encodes CASSVGNRGYGYTF.